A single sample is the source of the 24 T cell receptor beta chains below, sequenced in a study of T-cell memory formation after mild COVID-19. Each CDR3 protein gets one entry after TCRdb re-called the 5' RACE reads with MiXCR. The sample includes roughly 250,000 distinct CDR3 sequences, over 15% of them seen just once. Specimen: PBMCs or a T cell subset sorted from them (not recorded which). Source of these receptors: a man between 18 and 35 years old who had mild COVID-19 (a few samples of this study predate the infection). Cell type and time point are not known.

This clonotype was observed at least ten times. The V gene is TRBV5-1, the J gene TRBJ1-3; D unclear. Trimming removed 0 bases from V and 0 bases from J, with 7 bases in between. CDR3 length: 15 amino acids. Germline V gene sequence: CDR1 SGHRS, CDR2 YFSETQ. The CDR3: CASSLGITSGNTIYF. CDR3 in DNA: TGCGCCAGCAGCTTGGGGATTACCTCTGGAAACACCATATATTTT.

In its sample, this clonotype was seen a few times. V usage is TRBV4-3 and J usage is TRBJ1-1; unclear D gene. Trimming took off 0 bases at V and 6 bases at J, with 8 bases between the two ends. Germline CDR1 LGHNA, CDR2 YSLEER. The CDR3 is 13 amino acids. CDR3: CASSQDLGSEAFF. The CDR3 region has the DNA TGCGCCAGCAGCCAAGATCTTGGATCTGAAGCTTTCTTT.

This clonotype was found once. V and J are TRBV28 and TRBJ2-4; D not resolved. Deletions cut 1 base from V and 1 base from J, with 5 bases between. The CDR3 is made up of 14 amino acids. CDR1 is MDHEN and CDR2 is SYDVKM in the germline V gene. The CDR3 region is CASSLSGAKNIQYF. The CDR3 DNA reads TGTGCCAGCAGTTTATCTGGGGCCAAAAACATTCAGTACTTC.

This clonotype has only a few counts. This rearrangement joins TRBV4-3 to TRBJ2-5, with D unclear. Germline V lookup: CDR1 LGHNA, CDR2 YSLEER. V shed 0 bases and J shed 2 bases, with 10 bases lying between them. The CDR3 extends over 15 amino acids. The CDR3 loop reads CASSQDLRPQETQYF. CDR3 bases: TGCGCCAGCAGCCAAGATCTACGGCCTCAAGAGACCCAGTACTTC.

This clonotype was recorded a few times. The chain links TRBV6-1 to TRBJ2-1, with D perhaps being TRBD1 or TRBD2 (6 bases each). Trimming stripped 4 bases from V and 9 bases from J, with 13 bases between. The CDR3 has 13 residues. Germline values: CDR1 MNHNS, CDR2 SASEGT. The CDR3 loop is CASSGIQGGEQFF. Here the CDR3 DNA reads TGTGCCAGCAGTGGCATACAGGGAGGTGAGCAGTTCTTC.

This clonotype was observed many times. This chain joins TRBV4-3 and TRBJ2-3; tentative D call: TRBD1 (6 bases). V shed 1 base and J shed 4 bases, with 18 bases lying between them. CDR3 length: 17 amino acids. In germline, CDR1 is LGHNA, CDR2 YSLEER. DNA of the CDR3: TGCGCCAGCAGCCAAGCCCCGACAGGCCTATTTCCAGATACGCAGTATTTT. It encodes CASSQAPTGLFPDTQYF.

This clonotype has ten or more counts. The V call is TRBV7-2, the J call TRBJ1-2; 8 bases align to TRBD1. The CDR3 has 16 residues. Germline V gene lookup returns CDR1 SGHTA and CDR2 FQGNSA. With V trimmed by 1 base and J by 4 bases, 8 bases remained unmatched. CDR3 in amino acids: CASSLGSGQAIYGYTF. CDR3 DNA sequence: TGTGCCAGCAGCTTAGGCTCGGGACAGGCTATCTATGGCTACACCTTC.

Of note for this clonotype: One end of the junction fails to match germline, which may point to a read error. DNA for the CDR3: TGCGCCAGCGGCCAAGAAACGGCAGATAATTCACCCCTCCACTTT. Protein product: CASGQETADNSPLHF. The chain couples TRBV4-3 to TRBJ1-6; D gene unclear. Germline CDR1 LGHNA, CDR2 YSLEER. This CDR3 comprises 15 residues.

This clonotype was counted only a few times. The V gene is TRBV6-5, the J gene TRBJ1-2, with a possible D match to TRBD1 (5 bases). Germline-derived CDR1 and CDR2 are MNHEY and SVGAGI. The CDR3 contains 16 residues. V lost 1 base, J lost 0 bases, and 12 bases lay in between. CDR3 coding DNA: TGTGCCAGCAGTTACTGGGGGGGTAGAGCTAACTATGGCTACACCTTC. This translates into CASSYWGGRANYGYTF.

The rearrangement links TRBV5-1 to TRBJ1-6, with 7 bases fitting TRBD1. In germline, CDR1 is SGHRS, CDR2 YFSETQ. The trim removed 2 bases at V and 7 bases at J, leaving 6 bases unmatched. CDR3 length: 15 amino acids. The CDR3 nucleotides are TGCGCCAGCAGCTTTATGACAGGGCCGAATTCACCCCTCCACTTT. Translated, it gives CASSFMTGPNSPLHF.

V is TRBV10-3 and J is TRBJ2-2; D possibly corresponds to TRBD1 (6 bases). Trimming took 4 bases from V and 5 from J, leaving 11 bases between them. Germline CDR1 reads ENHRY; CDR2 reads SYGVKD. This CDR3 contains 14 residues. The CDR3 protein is CAISANRDTGELFF. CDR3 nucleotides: TGTGCCATCAGTGCAAACAGGGATACCGGGGAGCTGTTTTTT.

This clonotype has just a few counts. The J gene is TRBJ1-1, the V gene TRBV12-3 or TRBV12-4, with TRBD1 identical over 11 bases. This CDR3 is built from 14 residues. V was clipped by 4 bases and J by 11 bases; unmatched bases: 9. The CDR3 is CASSSGQGAGGAFF. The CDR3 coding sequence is TGTGCCAGCAGTTCAGGACAGGGGGCGGGAGGTGCTTTCTTT.

The CDR3 DNA reads as TGTGCCAGCTTTAGGGGGCGCGGACAGCCCCAGCATTTT. This translates into CASFRGRGQPQHF. The rearrangement uses TRBV6-6 and TRBJ1-5, with TRBD1 identical over 7 bases. The CDR3 has 13 amino acids. In germline, CDR1 is MNHNY, CDR2 SVGAGI (reference sequence). V shed 8 bases and J 7 bases; nucleotides not matched to a gene: 8.

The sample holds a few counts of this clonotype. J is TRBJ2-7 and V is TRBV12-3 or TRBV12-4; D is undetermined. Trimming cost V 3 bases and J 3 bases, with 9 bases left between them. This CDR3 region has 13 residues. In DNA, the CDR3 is TGTGCCAGCAGTTTTGGGCAGGTCTACGAGCAGTACTTC. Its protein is CASSFGQVYEQYF.

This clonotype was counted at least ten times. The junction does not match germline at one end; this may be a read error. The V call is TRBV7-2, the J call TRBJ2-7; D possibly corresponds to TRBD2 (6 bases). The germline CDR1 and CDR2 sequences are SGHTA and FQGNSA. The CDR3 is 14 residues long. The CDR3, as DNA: TGTGCCAGCAGCATAGCCCGGGGGACCTACGAGCAGTACTTC. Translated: CASSIARGTYEQYF.

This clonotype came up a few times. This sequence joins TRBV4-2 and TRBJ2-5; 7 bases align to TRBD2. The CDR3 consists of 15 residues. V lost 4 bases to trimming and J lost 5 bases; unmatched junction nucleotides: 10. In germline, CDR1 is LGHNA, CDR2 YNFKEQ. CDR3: CASSRRDWGGETQYF. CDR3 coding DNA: TGTGCCAGCAGCCGCCGGGACTGGGGGGGGGAGACCCAGTACTTC.

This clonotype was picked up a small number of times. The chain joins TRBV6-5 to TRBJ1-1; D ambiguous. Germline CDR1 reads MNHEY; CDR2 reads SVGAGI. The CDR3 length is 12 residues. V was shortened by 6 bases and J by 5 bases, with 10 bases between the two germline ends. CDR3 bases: TGTGCCAGCAGCCCCGGTAGGACTGAAGCTTTCTTT. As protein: CASSPGRTEAFF.

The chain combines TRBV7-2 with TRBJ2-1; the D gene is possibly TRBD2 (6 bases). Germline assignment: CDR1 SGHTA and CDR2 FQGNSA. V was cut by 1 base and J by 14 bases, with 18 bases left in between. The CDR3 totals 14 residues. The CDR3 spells CASSLEDWEDSKFF. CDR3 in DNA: TGTGCCAGCAGCTTAGAGGATTGGGAGGACTCTAAGTTCTTC.

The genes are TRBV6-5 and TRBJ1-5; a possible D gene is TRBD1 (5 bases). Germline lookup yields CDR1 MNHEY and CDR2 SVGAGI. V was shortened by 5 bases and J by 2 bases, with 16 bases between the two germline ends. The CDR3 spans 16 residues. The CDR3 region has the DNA TGTGCCAGCAGTCCAAACTCAGAGGGGCGCAATCAGCCCCAGCATTTT. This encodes CASSPNSEGRNQPQHF.

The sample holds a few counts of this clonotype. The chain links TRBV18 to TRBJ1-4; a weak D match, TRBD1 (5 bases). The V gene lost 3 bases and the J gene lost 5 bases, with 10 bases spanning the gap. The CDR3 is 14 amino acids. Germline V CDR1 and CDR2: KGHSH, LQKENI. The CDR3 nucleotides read TGTGCCAGCTCACCGCCGGGACGGAATGAAAAACTGTTTTTT. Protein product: CASSPPGRNEKLFF.

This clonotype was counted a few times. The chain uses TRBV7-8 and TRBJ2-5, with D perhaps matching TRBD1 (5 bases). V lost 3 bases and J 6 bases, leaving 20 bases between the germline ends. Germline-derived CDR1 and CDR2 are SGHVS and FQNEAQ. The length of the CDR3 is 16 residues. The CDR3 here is CASSFDMVGPGQTQYF. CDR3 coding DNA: TGTGCCAGCAGCTTTGATATGGTCGGACCAGGGCAGACCCAGTACTTC.

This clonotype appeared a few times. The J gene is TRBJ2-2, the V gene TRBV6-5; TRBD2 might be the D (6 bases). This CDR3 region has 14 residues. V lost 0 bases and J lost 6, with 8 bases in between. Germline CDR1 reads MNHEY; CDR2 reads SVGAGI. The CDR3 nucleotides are TGTGCCAGCAGTTACTCCCGGAGGGCCGGGGAGCTGTTTTTT. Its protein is CASSYSRRAGELFF.

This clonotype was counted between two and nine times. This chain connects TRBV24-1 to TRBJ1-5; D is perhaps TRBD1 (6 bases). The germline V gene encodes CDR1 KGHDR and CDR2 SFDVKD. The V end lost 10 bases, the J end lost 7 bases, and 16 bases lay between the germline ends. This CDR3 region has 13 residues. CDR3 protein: CATQTYQGQPQHF. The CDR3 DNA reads TGTGCCACGCAGACTTATCAGGGGCAGCCCCAGCATTTT.

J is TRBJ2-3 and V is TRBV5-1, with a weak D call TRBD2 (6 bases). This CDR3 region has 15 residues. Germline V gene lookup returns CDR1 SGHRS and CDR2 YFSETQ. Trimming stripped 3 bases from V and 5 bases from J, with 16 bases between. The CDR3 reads CASSSLTSLGDTQYF. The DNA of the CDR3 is TGCGCCAGCAGCTCACTGACTAGTTTGGGAGATACGCAGTATTTT.